This entry features one TCR beta chain sequence. Antigen specificity is unknown. The repertoire was sequenced with immunoSEQ multiplex PCR; TCRdb's copy has only in-frame clones and lacks some. The sample contains 50,000 to 65,000 clones, approximately 82% of which appear only once. These data originate in a study of OX40 agonist ivuxolimab in advanced cancers. For the study at large: Patients assigned to dose escalation were diagnosed with hepatocellular carcinoma, melanoma, renal cell or head and neck cancer.

Germline V gene data show CDR1 as LNHNV and CDR2 as YYDKDF (reference sequence). This CDR3 contains 13 residues. V shed 1 base, J shed 5 bases, and the junction held 1 base outside the gene matches. Study-wide results and caveats: Dose levels from 0.1 to 3.0 mg/kg saw CD4+ and CD8+ blood T cells expand clonally by week 6.

This TCR was recovered from an adult with an advanced solid tumor such as melanoma, head and neck, liver or kidney cancer. The J gene is TRBJ1-1, the V gene TRBV15; 7 nucleotides agree with TRBD1. This material consisted of CD4+ or CD8+ T cells sorted from blood, taken in a trial of the OX40 agonist ivuxolimab. The CDR3 nucleotides read TGTGCCACCAGCAGAGCAGGGGGGACTGAAGCTTTCTTT. It is translated as CATSRAGGTEAFF.